Listed below are T cell receptor beta chains from one sample, sequenced in a study of control samples from healthy donors and cancer patients. Clones were read by immunoSEQ multiplex PCR, and TCRdb kept only the in-frame ones, dropping some. The sample carries tens of thousands of clones, 75% to 95% recorded once. Sequencing was carried out using blood. The source is a man in his thirties or forties in good health. Both conserved end residues are part of each CDR3. Fields, in order: V gene, clone size, J gene, D gene, CDR3 DNA, CDR3 protein. A D gene is named only where the DNA matches it firmly. Part of the rows lack a size; the others show once, few, many or a class for expanded clones.

TRBV4-2	.	TRBJ2-5	.	TGTGCCAGCAGCCAAAGAGGGCTAGAGACCCAGTACTTC	CASSQRGLETQYF
TRBV9	.	TRBJ2-1	TRBD2	TGTGCCAGCAGCGTAGTAGCGGGGGGGCCTCGCGACAATGAGCAGTTCTTC	CASSVVAGGPRDNEQFF
TRBV27	.	TRBJ2-5	.	TGTGCCAGCAGTTTTGGACGGTACCAAGAGACCCAGTACTTC	CASSFGRYQETQYF
TRBV2	.	TRBJ2-5	.	TGTGCCAGCAGTGGAGGGCCGATAAAAAAAGAGACCCAGTACTTC	CASSGGPIKKETQYF
TRBV5-1	.	TRBJ1-3	.	TGCGCCAGCAGCTTGACGATTGGGGACACCATATATTTT	CASSLTIGDTIYF
TRBV7-2	once	TRBJ1-3	TRBD1	TGTGCCAGCAGCTTAACTCGGGGGACAGCTGGAAACACCATATATTTT	CASSLTRGTAGNTIYF
TRBV5-1	.	TRBJ2-3	.	TGCGCCAGCAGCTTGGAGAAGCCAGATACGCAGTATTTT	CASSLEKPDTQYF
TRBV20-1	.	TRBJ2-3	TRBD2	TGCAGTGCTAGTCTAGCGGGAGGAACAGATACGCAGTATTTT	CSASLAGGTDTQYF
TRBV2	.	TRBJ1-6	.	TGTGCCAGCAGTGAAGCCCCTAATTCACCCCTCCACTTT	CASSEAPNSPLHF
TRBV30	.	TRBJ1-2	TRBD1	TGTGCCTGGACCGGGGGAAAAGGGGGCGTTAACTATGGCTACACCTTC	CAWTGGKGGVNYGYTF
TRBV19	.	TRBJ1-6	TRBD1	TGTGCCAGTAGTATAGCCGGGACAGGGGAGTCACCCCTCCACTTT	CASSIAGTGESPLHF